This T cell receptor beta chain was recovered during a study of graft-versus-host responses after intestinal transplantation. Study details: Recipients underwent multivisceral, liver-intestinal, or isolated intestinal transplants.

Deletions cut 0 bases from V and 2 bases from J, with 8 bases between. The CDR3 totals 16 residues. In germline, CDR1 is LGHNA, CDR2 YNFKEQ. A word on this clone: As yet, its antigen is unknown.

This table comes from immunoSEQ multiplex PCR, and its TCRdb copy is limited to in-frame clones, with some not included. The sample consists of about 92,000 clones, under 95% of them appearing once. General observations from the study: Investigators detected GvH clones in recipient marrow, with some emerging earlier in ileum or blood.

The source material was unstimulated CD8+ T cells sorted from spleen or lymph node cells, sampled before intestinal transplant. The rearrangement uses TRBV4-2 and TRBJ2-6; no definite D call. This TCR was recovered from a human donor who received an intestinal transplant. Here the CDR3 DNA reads TGTGCCAGCAGCCAAGAGTGGGAAGCTGGGGCCAACGTCCTGACTTTC. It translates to CASSQEWEAGANVLTF.